This T cell receptor (beta chain) was recorded in a study of blood T cell repertoires in COVID-19. In the study overall: The samples span acute and convalescent COVID-19 from the United States, Italy and Spain. PBMCs, B-cell-depleted T cells, or T cells provided the cDNA or gDNA that made up the material.

Original processing notes: By means of reference gene primer amplification, nucleated cell counts were estimated. Libraries were prepared by immunoSEQ multiplex PCR; TCRdb keeps only in-frame clonotypes and omits some of them. The D gene and trimming were derived from the DNA, and the V and J assignments and clone size from that table. Among 25,000 to 35,000 clones listed, roughly 88% were seen once. Trimming at V came to 5 bases and at J to 3 bases, leaving 4 bases not matched to a gene. This CDR3 is 15 amino acids long. Germline assignment: CDR1 MNHEY and CDR2 SVGEGT. Enrolled during active infection, Seattle patients were then followed longitudinally.

The chain couples TRBV6-2 or TRBV6-3 to TRBJ2-1; 10 bases line up with TRBD2. Sequencing used peripheral blood. The source of this sequence is a man aged 55 to 69 with COVID-19, enrolled during active disease. The CDR3 DNA sequence: TGTGCCAGCAGTGGACCTAGCGGGGGCTACAATGAGCAGTTCTTC. It specifies CASSGPSGGYNEQFF.